The sequence of this T cell receptor beta chain was determined in a study of long-term antiretroviral therapy in people with HIV. Study-wide points: Clonal expansions arising prior to ART prevailed in the repertoire at every time point. Adherence to ART, viral resistance and therapy changes lacked any data.

In its sample, this clone was seen once. What it recognizes is unknown. Sequencing relied on immunoSEQ assay v3.0, run at survey level. Clones were read by immunoSEQ multiplex PCR, and TCRdb kept only the in-frame ones, dropping some. Here the sample spans some 23,000 clones, approximately 95% being singletons. V was pared by 2 bases and J by 1 base, with 4 bases between. The CDR3 extends over 13 amino acids. Germline CDR1 is MNHEY and CDR2 is SMNVEV (reference sequence). The chain joins TRBV27 to TRBJ2-3; D remains ambiguous. Sample: unsorted PBMCs, taken 7.6 years after starting antiretroviral therapy. The clonotype comes from a woman aged 40 to 50 with HIV. CDR3 amino acids: CASSLRRTDTQYF. The CDR3, as DNA: TGTGCCAGCAGTTTAAGGCGCACAGATACGCAGTATTTT.